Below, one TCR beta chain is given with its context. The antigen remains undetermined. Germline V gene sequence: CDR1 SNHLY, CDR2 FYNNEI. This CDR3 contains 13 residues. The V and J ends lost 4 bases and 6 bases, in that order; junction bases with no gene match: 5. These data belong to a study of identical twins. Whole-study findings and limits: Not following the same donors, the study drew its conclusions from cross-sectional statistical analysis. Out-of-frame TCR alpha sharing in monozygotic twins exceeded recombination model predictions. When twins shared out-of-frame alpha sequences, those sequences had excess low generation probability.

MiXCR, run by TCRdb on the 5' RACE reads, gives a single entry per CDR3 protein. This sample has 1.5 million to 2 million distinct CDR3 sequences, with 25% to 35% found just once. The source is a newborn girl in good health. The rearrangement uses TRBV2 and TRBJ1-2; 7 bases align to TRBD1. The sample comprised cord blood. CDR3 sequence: CASSARDRNGYTF. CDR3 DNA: TGTGCCAGCAGTGCCAGGGACAGAAATGGCTACACCTTC.